The text below deals with one TCR beta chain. No antigen is known for it. The data are from a study of vaccination and CD4 T cells after COVID-19. On the study more broadly: Convalescent participants consisted of six males and four females, two being Hispanic.

Treatment indicated: roughly 11-day PBMC culture with coronavirus spike peptide pools or control peptides (ViraFEST assay). ViraFEST used peptide pools to expand antigen-specific T cells, then sequenced TCRs. This CDR3 region has 15 residues. V gave up 6 bases and J gave up 0 bases, with 12 bases separating them. The V gene's germline CDR1 is DFQATT and CDR2 SNEGSKA (reference sequence). The study sequenced cultured CD4+ T cell DNA using the Oncomine TCR Beta short-read assay. TCRdb re-called the PCR reads with MiXCR, one entry per CDR3 protein. The sample lists 9,300 or so distinct CDR3 sequences, about three fifths occurring once.

The receptor was derived from a human donor who had recovered from COVID-19. V usage is TRBV20-1 and J usage is TRBJ1-6; D not certain. Sequencing was performed on CD4+ T cells from blood, cultured in vitro. Here the CDR3 DNA reads TGCAGTGCCAGTAACACACGCTCCTATAATTCACCCCTCCACTTT. Its protein is CSASNTRSYNSPLHF.